Presented here are 29 T cell receptor beta chains from one specimen sequenced in a study of CD8 T cells in Susac syndrome. Reverse transcription of roughly 0.5 to 1 ug RNA used random hexamers. TCRdb re-called the immunoSEQ multiplex PCR reads with MiXCR, one entry per CDR3 protein. The sample contains more than 200,000 distinct CDR3 sequences, just under 95% of which appear only once. Sequencing was performed on CD4+ T cells from PBMCs. These TCRs come from a human donor with multiple sclerosis.

V usage is TRBV18 and J usage is TRBJ2-5; D unresolved. The CDR3 loop spans 14 amino acids. V was cut by 3 bases and J by 7 bases, with 15 bases left in between. Germline-derived CDR1 and CDR2 are KGHSH and LQKENI. The CDR3 DNA follows: TGTGCCAGCTCACCCCCGGACCGGGTCGGGACCCAGTACTTC. This translates into CASSPPDRVGTQYF.

The sample holds one count of this clonotype. The V call is TRBV4-2, the J call TRBJ2-3; 8 bases align to TRBD1. Germline loops: CDR1 LGHNA, CDR2 YNFKEQ. This CDR3 has 16 residues. V gave up 2 bases and J gave up 4 bases; unmatched junction bases: 8. The CDR3 nucleotides are TGTGCCAGCAGCCAAACCAGGGGGCAGGGGGCAGATACGCAGTATTTT. Its translation: CASSQTRGQGADTQYF.

The chain is built from TRBV3-1 and TRBJ2-4; D gene uncertain. Trimming cost V 3 bases and J 0 bases, with 12 bases left between them. Germline V CDR1 and CDR2: LGHDT, YNNKEL (reference sequence). This CDR3 spans 16 amino acids. CDR3 loop: CASSQDRGVAKNIQYF. CDR3 in DNA: TGTGCCAGCAGCCAGGACCGAGGAGTAGCCAAAAACATTCAGTACTTC.

This sequence joins TRBV5-1 and TRBJ2-5; TRBD2 might be the D (5 bases). Germline CDR1 reads SGHRS; CDR2 reads YFSETQ. This CDR3 is built from 13 residues. V was cut by 2 bases and J by 4 bases, with 9 bases left in between. CDR3 in DNA: TGCGCCAGCAGCTTCTCGGCGGGAGAGACCCAGTACTTC. It codes for CASSFSAGETQYF.

The chain is built from TRBV5-1 and TRBJ2-7; 8 bases are a match to TRBD1. Germline V CDR1 and CDR2: SGHRS, YFSETQ. Trimming removed 1 base from V and 4 bases from J; junction bases left unmatched: 4. The CDR3 covers 14 residues. CDR3: CASSLSQGGYEQYF. CDR3 DNA: TGCGCCAGCAGCTTGTCACAGGGGGGTTACGAGCAGTACTTC.

The V and J genes are TRBV5-4 and TRBJ2-2, with 8 bases lining up with TRBD1. The length of the CDR3 is 16 residues. Trimming removed 3 bases from V and 1 base from J; junction bases left unmatched: 5. Germline CDR1 SGHNT, CDR2 YYREEE (reference sequence). The CDR3 spells CASSSSGTGNTGELFF. CDR3 nucleotide sequence: TGTGCCAGCAGCTCCTCCGGGACAGGGAACACCGGGGAGCTGTTTTTT.

This chain uses TRBV5-1 with TRBJ2-7; TRBD2 matches 7 bases. The germline gives CDR1 SGHRS, CDR2 YFSETQ. The CDR3 covers 17 residues. The junction had 13 bases not matched to a gene; V was cut back by 4 bases and J by 0 bases. CDR3: CASSPSRLATLSYEQYF. CDR3 DNA sequence: TGCGCCAGCAGCCCCAGCCGACTAGCTACACTCTCCTACGAGCAGTACTTC.

The rearrangement joins TRBV6-2 or TRBV6-3 to TRBJ2-1; D gene ambiguous. The CDR3 spans 13 residues. V was cut by 0 bases and J by 6 bases, with 6 bases left in between. CDR1 and CDR2 (germline): MNHEY, SVGEGT. CDR3 amino acids: CASSYSPSNEQFF. Here the CDR3 DNA reads TGTGCCAGCAGTTACTCCCCTAGCAATGAGCAGTTCTTC.

The chain links TRBV15 to TRBJ1-2; TRBD1 agrees at 10 bases. The V gene end was trimmed by 8 bases and the J gene end by 6 bases; junction bases not matched to a gene: 12. Germline V gene data show CDR1 as LNHNV and CDR2 as YYDKDF (reference sequence). This CDR3 spans 15 amino acids. The CDR3 DNA reads as TGTGCCACCCGACGCCCGGGACAGGGGTTTCATGGCTACACCTTC. Its protein is CATRRPGQGFHGYTF.

The chain links TRBV27 to TRBJ1-4; D is uncertain. Germline V lookup: CDR1 MNHEY, CDR2 SMNVEV (reference sequence). CDR3 size: 15 residues. V gave up 6 bases and J gave up 2 bases, with 13 bases separating them. This CDR3 is CASSGSFATNEKLFF. CDR3 DNA sequence: TGTGCCAGCAGCGGGTCCTTCGCGACTAATGAAAAACTGTTTTTT.

The chain couples TRBV12-3 or TRBV12-4 to TRBJ2-7; 8 nucleotides line up with TRBD2. Trimming cost V 6 bases and J 3 bases; bases outside gene matches: 19. This CDR3 has 18 residues. The CDR3 sequence: CASSPKTGTRDEVYEQYV. In nucleotides, the CDR3 is TGTGCCAGCAGCCCTAAAACCGGGACTAGGGACGAAGTCTACGAGCAGTACGTC.

The chain has TRBV14 and TRBJ2-1, with no clear D. The germline V gene has CDR1 SGHDN and CDR2 FVKESK. The V and J ends lost 6 bases and 4 bases respectively, with 10 bases between them. CDR3 length: 13 amino acids. CDR3 protein: CASRGPQYNEQFF. CDR3 DNA: TGTGCCAGCAGGGGCCCCCAGTACAATGAGCAGTTCTTC.

This chain uses TRBV7-9 with TRBJ2-2; 10 bases match TRBD1. The germline CDR1 and CDR2 sequences are SEHNR and FQNEAQ (reference sequence). The CDR3 consists of 17 residues. The junction had 12 bases not matched to a gene; V was cut back by 9 bases and J by 2 bases. CDR3 nucleotides: TGTGCCAGGCACTCCGGGACAGGGGCCGCAAACACCGGGGAGCTGTTTTTT. Protein product: CARHSGTGAANTGELFF.

V gene TRBV25-1 combines with J gene TRBJ1-1; D remains unclear. Germline V CDR1 and CDR2: MGHDK, SYGVNS. Trimming left V 10 bases short and J 1 base short, with 16 bases between. CDR3 length: 14 residues. The CDR3 here is CATLGWGGNTEAFF. In DNA, the CDR3 is TGTGCCACTCTTGGCTGGGGAGGGAACACTGAAGCTTTCTTT.

The chain links TRBV10-3 to TRBJ1-2, with D possibly being TRBD1 (5 bases). The germline V gene encodes CDR1 ENHRY and CDR2 SYGVKD. V lost 4 bases to trimming and J lost 8 bases, with 14 bases between them. The CDR3 length is 13 residues. In nucleotides, the CDR3 is TGTGCCATCAGTGCACGGGACTTAGGGGGCTACACCTTC. Protein: CAISARDLGGYTF.

The CDR3 sequence is CASSFPIGWAGELFF. The CDR3 coding sequence is TGTGCCAGCAGCTTCCCCATAGGGTGGGCCGGGGAGCTGTTTTTT. This chain connects TRBV7-9 to TRBJ2-2; D remains unclear. V gave up 3 bases and J gave up 6 bases, with 14 bases separating them. The germline CDR1 and CDR2 sequences are SEHNR and FQNEAQ (reference sequence). CDR3 length: 15 amino acids.

This chain links TRBV4-1 with TRBJ2-1; 12 bases are a match to TRBD2. Germline trimming cut 4 bases from V and 7 bases from J; bases unmatched to any gene: 11. This CDR3 spans 17 amino acids. The germline gives CDR1 MGHRA, CDR2 YSYEKL. Here the CDR3 reads CASSLIPTSGGPNEQFF. CDR3 in DNA: TGCGCCAGCAGCCTTATCCCGACTAGCGGGGGCCCGAATGAGCAGTTCTTC.

The rearrangement joins TRBV27 to TRBJ2-5; D might be TRBD2 (6 bases). The CDR3 is made up of 17 amino acids. The germline gives CDR1 MNHEY, CDR2 SMNVEV (reference sequence). Trimming removed 6 bases from V and 3 bases from J, with 23 bases in between. CDR3 nucleotides: TGTGCCAGCAGGGGCTATCGGGCGGGACCCCGCGAAGAGACCCAGTACTTC. Protein sequence: CASRGYRAGPREETQYF.

V gene TRBV29-1 combines with J gene TRBJ2-1; 14 bases are shared with TRBD2. V lost 5 bases and J lost 7; bases outside the gene matches: 7. The germline V gene has CDR1 SQVTM and CDR2 ANQGSEA. The CDR3 covers 15 residues. In DNA, the CDR3 is TGCAGCGTTTACTCCGGGACTAGCGGGGGTAATGAGCAGTTCTTC. Its translation: CSVYSGTSGGNEQFF.

V gene TRBV6-1 combines with J gene TRBJ2-2, with no clear D. This CDR3 region has 14 residues. Germline CDR1 reads MNHNS; CDR2 reads SASEGT. Trimming pared 7 bases from V and 0 bases from J, leaving 9 bases between. The CDR3 region is CASNRATNTGELFF. The DNA for the CDR3 is TGTGCCAGCAATCGAGCAACGAACACCGGGGAGCTGTTTTTT.

The J gene is TRBJ2-1, the V gene TRBV14, with D perhaps TRBD1 or TRBD2 (5 bases each). This CDR3 spans 18 amino acids. V lost 4 bases and J lost 0, with 19 bases in between. CDR1 SGHDN and CDR2 FVKESK come from the germline V gene. The CDR3 here is CASSPFGGSGGSYNEQFF. CDR3 DNA: TGTGCCAGCAGCCCGTTTGGAGGCAGTGGGGGCTCCTACAATGAGCAGTTCTTC.

J is TRBJ1-5 and V is TRBV30; TRBD1 might be the D (6 bases). V gave up 0 bases and J gave up 9 bases, with 21 bases separating them. The CDR3 sequence is 16 residues long. CDR1 is GTSNPN, CDR2 SVGIG, per germline (reference sequence). CDR3 protein: CAWSVRGQGMGLPQHF. The CDR3 DNA reads TGTGCCTGGAGTGTACGAGGGCAGGGGATGGGGTTGCCCCAGCATTTT.

The sample holds one count of this clonotype. The chain combines TRBV6-1 with TRBJ2-2; 16 bases agree with TRBD2. The trim removed 5 bases at V and 5 bases at J, leaving 8 bases unmatched. The CDR3 length is 18 residues. Germline values: CDR1 MNHNS, CDR2 SASEGT. CDR3 in amino acids: CASSRIGTSGRGTGELFF. CDR3 nucleotide sequence: TGTGCCAGCAGTCGAATAGGGACTAGCGGGAGGGGTACCGGGGAGCTGTTTTTT.

The J gene is TRBJ2-1, the V gene TRBV12-3 or TRBV12-4; maybe TRBD2 (7 bases). Between the trimmed V and J ends, which lost 6 bases and 8 bases, there was a span of 23 bases. CDR3 length: 16 amino acids. The CDR3 DNA is TGTGCCAGCAGCAAACTGGGGGGGCCTACTGCGGATGAGCAGTTCTTC. This gives the protein CASSKLGGPTADEQFF.

The chain joins TRBV28 to TRBJ1-1, with 8 bases fitting TRBD1. With 5 bases clipped from V and 3 bases from J, the junction kept 8 bases outside the gene matches. The CDR3 is 15 residues long. The germline CDR1 and CDR2 sequences are MDHEN and SYDVKM. This CDR3 reads CASSGRDRRYTEAFF. CDR3 nucleotide sequence: TGTGCCAGCAGTGGCCGGGACAGGCGATACACTGAAGCTTTCTTT.

The chain recombines TRBV7-3 with TRBJ1-5; D is unresolved. CDR1 is SGHTA and CDR2 is FQGTGA in the germline V gene. V gave up 5 bases and J gave up 0 bases, with 11 bases separating them. This CDR3 comprises 15 residues. The CDR3 DNA reads TGTGCCAGCAGCCCGGACGGAAATAGCAATCAGCCCCAGCATTTT. This translates into CASSPDGNSNQPQHF.

The J gene is TRBJ1-2, the V gene TRBV4-1; D remains unclear. CDR3 size: 18 residues. From germline, CDR1 is MGHRA and CDR2 YSYEKL. Between the trimmed V and J ends, which lost 0 bases and 1 base, there was a span of 18 bases. The CDR3 DNA follows: TGCGCCAGCAGCCAAGATCCCCCCCAACCTAACCGTAACTATGGCTACACCTTC. Translation gives CASSQDPPQPNRNYGYTF.

The genes are TRBV21-1 and TRBJ2-1; the tabulated D call, TRBD1, remains unverified against the DNA. TRBV21-1 counts as a pseudogene. The CDR3 loop spans 13 amino acids. Here the CDR3 DNA reads TGTGCCAGCACCCAGGACAGTTACAATGAGCAGTTCTTC. This sequence encodes CASTQDSYNEQFF.

This sequence joins TRBV7-2 and TRBJ2-4, with D unclear. The germline V gene has CDR1 SGHTA and CDR2 FQGNSA. The CDR3 is 17 residues long. V gave up 1 base and J gave up 0 bases, with 13 bases separating them. CDR3 nucleotides: TGTGCCAGCAGCTTAGACGTGTGGAAGCTAGCCAAAAACATTCAGTACTTC. Residues: CASSLDVWKLAKNIQYF. Full variable domain (rest looked up from reference TRBV7-2 and TRBJ2-4): GAGVSQSPSNKVTEKGKDVELRCDPISGHTALYWYRQSLGQGLEFLIYFQGNSAPDKSGLPSDRFSAERTGGSVSTLTIQRTQQEDSAVYLCASSLDVWKLAKNIQYFGAGTRLSVL.